This T cell receptor beta chain derives from a study of T cell changes during pregnancy in multiple sclerosis. Data came from immunoSEQ multiplex PCR; TCRdb stores just in-frame clones and leaves some out. This table has fewer than 50,000 clones, around 90% appearing once. The source of this sequence is a female donor with multiple sclerosis, enrolled in a pregnancy study. Sample: CD4+ T cells from peripheral blood mononuclear cells, taken in the first trimester of pregnancy.

The CDR3 loop is CASSQGTSGTLYEQYF. The CDR3 nucleotides read TGTGCCAGCAGCCAAGGTACTAGCGGAACCTTATACGAGCAGTACTTC. The chain links TRBV5-5 to TRBJ2-7, with 8 bases matching TRBD2. The junction had 13 bases not matched to a gene; V was cut back by 4 bases and J by 4 bases. Germline V CDR1 and CDR2: SGHKS, YYEKEE (reference sequence). CDR3 length equals 16 residues.